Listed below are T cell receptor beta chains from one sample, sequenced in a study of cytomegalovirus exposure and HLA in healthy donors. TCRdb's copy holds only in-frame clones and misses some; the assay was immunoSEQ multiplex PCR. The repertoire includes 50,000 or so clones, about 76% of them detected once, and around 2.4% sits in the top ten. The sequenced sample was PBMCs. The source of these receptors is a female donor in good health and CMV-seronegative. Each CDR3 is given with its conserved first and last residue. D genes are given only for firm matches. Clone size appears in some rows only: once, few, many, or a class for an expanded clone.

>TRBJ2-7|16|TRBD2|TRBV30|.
TGTGCCTGGAGTGTACTACCTAGCGGGAGTAGATACGAGCAGTACTTC
CAWSVLPSGSRYEQYF
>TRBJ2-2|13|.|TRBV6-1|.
TGTGCCAGCAGCGCGGCGAACACCGGGGAGCTGTTTTTT
CASSAANTGELFF
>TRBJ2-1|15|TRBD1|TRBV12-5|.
TGTGCTAGTGGTCTCGGGACAGGGGGGGGCAATGAGCAGTTCTTC
CASGLGTGGGNEQFF
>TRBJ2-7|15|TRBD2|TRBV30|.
TGTGCCGCCTATAAGAAGGCGGGGGGGAATTACGAGCAGTACTTC
CAAYKKAGGNYEQYF
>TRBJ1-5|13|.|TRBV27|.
TGTGCCAGCAGAGGGGAACCCCATCAGCCCCAGCATTTT
CASRGEPHQPQHF
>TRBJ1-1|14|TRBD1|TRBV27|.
TGTGCCAGCAGTTTAGGGACAGTGAACACTGAAGCTTTCTTT
CASSLGTVNTEAFF
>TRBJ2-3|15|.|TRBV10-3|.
TGTGCCATCAGGGGCGACAGGGAGGGCACAGATACGCAGTATTTT
CAIRGDREGTDTQYF
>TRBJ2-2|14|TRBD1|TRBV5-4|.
TGTGCCAGCAGCTACTACAGGGGCACCGGGGAGCTGTTTTTT
CASSYYRGTGELFF
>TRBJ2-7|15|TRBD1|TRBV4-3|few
TGCGCCAGCAGCCAGTCCGACAGGGGGCCTCTCGAGCAGTACTTC
CASSQSDRGPLEQYF
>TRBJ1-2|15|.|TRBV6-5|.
TGTGCCAGCAGTTACTCGTTAGCGCCAGGACATGGCTACACCTTC
CASSYSLAPGHGYTF
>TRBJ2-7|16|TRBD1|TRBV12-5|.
TGTGCTAGTGGTTTGTCGACCGGGACAGCCAGCTACGAGCAGTACTTC
CASGLSTGTASYEQYF
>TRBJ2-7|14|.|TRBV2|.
TGTGCCAGCAGTGTATTCCCAGGTACCTACGAGCAGTACTTC
CASSVFPGTYEQYF
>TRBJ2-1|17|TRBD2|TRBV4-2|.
TGTGCCAGCAGCCAAGATCCGACTAGCGGGAGCTACAATGAGCAGTTCTTC
CASSQDPTSGSYNEQFF
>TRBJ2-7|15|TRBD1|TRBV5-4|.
TGTGCCAGCAGCCCTGGGACAGCCGCACCCCACGAGCAGTACTTC
CASSPGTAAPHEQYF
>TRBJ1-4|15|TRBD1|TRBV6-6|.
TGTGCCAGCAGTTCCCGACAGGGGGTGAATGAAAAACTGTTTTTT
CASSSRQGVNEKLFF
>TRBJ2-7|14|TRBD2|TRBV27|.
TGTGCCAGCATCGCGACTAGCGGAACCTACGAGCAGTACTTC
CASIATSGTYEQYF
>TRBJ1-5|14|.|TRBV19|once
TGTGCCAGTAGTCCCAGGGGACGTTATCAGCCCCAGCATTTT
CASSPRGRYQPQHF
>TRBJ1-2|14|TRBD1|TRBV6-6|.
TGTGCCAGCAAGGCCCGTCAGGGGGACTATGGCTACACCTTC
CASKARQGDYGYTF